Below, 22 T cell receptor beta chains from the same sample are listed, as sequenced in a study of cytomegalovirus exposure and HLA in healthy donors. The PCR ran on 60 Vbeta and 13 Jbeta primers. Measured with immunoSEQ multiplex PCR; TCRdb has only the in-frame clones, and not every one. The sample holds a few hundred thousand clones; roughly two thirds are singletons and the top ten take about 2.2%. Sequenced: PBMCs. These receptors all come from a female donor in good health and CMV-seronegative.

J is TRBJ2-1 and V is TRBV10-3; no firm D call. CDR3 size: 14 residues. V lost 7 bases and J 2 bases, leaving 12 bases between the germline ends. Looked up from germline, CDR1 is ENHRY and CDR2 is SYGVKD. CDR3 in amino acids: CAITPGEAYNEQFF. DNA for the CDR3: TGTGCCATCACCCCGGGTGAAGCCTACAATGAGCAGTTCTTC.

This sequence joins TRBV25-1 and TRBJ1-3, with TRBD1 as a possible D gene (5 bases). CDR3 length: 17 residues. The germline V and J ends were trimmed by 4 bases and 6 bases, with 22 bases remaining between them. The germline V gene encodes CDR1 MGHDK and CDR2 SYGVNS. The CDR3 DNA follows: TGTGCCAGCAGTGGGGTGGTCCCAGGGTCATTTTCAAACACCATATATTTT. Protein: CASSGVVPGSFSNTIYF.

V gene TRBV7-6 combines with J gene TRBJ2-5; tentatively, D is TRBD2 (5 bases). The CDR3 extends over 16 amino acids. Trimming stripped 5 bases from V and 5 bases from J, with 21 bases between. Germline CDR1 SGHVS, CDR2 FNYEAQ. CDR3 sequence (DNA): TGTGCCAGCAGCGGGCTATGGACTTCTAGTGGGGAGACCCAGTACTTC. It is translated as CASSGLWTSSGETQYF.

The gene calls are TRBV4-1 and TRBJ2-2; tentative D call: TRBD1 (6 bases). The germline V gene has CDR1 MGHRA and CDR2 YSYEKL. V lost 2 bases and J lost 0, with 10 bases in between. This CDR3 has 16 amino acids. The CDR3: CASSQSGTPNTGELFF. The CDR3 bases are TGCGCCAGCAGCCAATCCGGGACACCGAACACCGGGGAGCTGTTTTTT.

This rearrangement joins TRBV5-1 to TRBJ2-1; 9 bases map to TRBD2. Unmatched junction bases numbered 10, after V lost 6 bases and J lost 6 bases. The CDR3 totals 15 residues. Germline CDR1 SGHRS, CDR2 YFSETQ. CDR3 nucleotide sequence: TGCGCCAGCAACCGTGAGAGGCGGGAGGGCAATGAGCAGTTCTTC. Residues: CASNRERREGNEQFF.

The rearrangement uses TRBV5-1 and TRBJ2-5; 14 bases align to TRBD2. CDR3 length: 15 amino acids. The trim removed 4 bases at V and 6 bases at J, leaving 5 bases unmatched. Looked up from germline, CDR1 is SGHRS and CDR2 is YFSETQ. DNA for the CDR3: TGCGCCAGCAGCGTGGGACTAGCGGGAGAAAAGACCCAGTACTTC. This encodes CASSVGLAGEKTQYF. Looking up the rest from reference TRBV5-1 and TRBJ2-5 gives the full variable domain: KAGVTQTPRYLIKTRGQQVTLSCSPISGHRSVSWYQQTPGQGLQFLFEYFSETQRNKGNFPGRFSGRQFSNSRSEMNVSTLELGDSALYLCASSVGLAGEKTQYFGPGTRLLVL.

The chain employs TRBV19 and TRBJ2-3, with TRBD2 matching 11 bases. Germline V gene lookup returns CDR1 LNHDA and CDR2 SQIVND (reference sequence). V trimming: 6 bases; J trimming: 5 bases; junction bases outside the gene matches: 7. This CDR3 is built from 15 residues. CDR3 sequence (DNA): TGTGCCAGTAGGGGGACTAGCGGTTTCATAGATACGCAGTATTTT. Encoded protein: CASRGTSGFIDTQYF.

This clone was counted once. This rearrangement joins TRBV6-5 to TRBJ2-6; weak D call: TRBD1 (6 bases). V lost 4 bases and J lost 2, with 9 bases in between. The CDR3 contains 15 residues. The germline CDR1 and CDR2 sequences are MNHEY and SVGAGI. In DNA form, the CDR3 reads TGTGCCAGCAGTTTCAACAGGGCTGGGGCCAACGTCCTGACTTTC. Translating it yields CASSFNRAGANVLTF.

There are a few counts of this clone. This chain joins TRBV19 and TRBJ2-6, with TRBD1 matching 8 bases. The V segment lost 3 bases and the J segment 0 bases; nucleotides outside the gene matches: 16. Germline CDR1 reads LNHDA; CDR2 reads SQIVND (reference sequence). The length of the CDR3 is 21 residues. CDR3 sequence reads: CASSIPPGAGGISSGANVLTF. The CDR3 bases are TGTGCCAGTAGTATCCCTCCCGGGGCAGGGGGCATTTCCTCTGGGGCCAACGTCCTGACTTTC.

The rearrangement links TRBV9 to TRBJ1-2; 9 bases fit TRBD1. The CDR3 is 13 amino acids. Germline lookup yields CDR1 SGDLS and CDR2 YYNGEE. Trimming at V came to 0 bases and at J to 8 bases, leaving 2 bases not matched to a gene. The CDR3 nucleotides are TGTGCCAGCAGCGTAGGTGGACAGGGGGGCTACACCTTC. Its protein is CASSVGGQGGYTF. Looking up the rest from reference TRBV9 and TRBJ1-2 gives the full variable domain: DSGVTQTPKHLITATGQRVTLRCSPRSGDLSVYWYQQSLDQGLQFLIQYYNGEERAKGNILERFSAQQFPDLHSELNLSSLELGDSALYFCASSVGGQGGYTFGSGTRLTVV.

This clone was observed a handful of times. CDR3 coding DNA: TGTGCCTGGAGCTTGGCGGGAGGGCCAATATACGAGCAGTACTTC. Residues: CAWSLAGGPIYEQYF. V and J are TRBV30 and TRBJ2-7; TRBD2 matches at 9 bases. Germline trimming cut 3 bases from V and 4 bases from J; bases unmatched to any gene: 10. The CDR3 spans 15 residues. Germline V lookup: CDR1 GTSNPN, CDR2 SVGIG (reference sequence).

The rearrangement links TRBV30 to TRBJ1-4, with a possible D match to TRBD1 (5 bases). The germline gives CDR1 GTSNPN, CDR2 SVGIG (reference sequence). The length of the CDR3 is 13 residues. The V end lost 8 bases, the J end lost 4 bases, and 14 bases lay between the germline ends. In nucleotides, the CDR3 is TGTGCCCGACGGGAGGACATTAATGAAAAACTGTTTTTT. Translated: CARREDINEKLFF.

The V call is TRBV28, the J call TRBJ1-6, with D unresolved. CDR1 is MDHEN, CDR2 SYDVKM, per germline. V was shortened by 4 bases and J by 1 base, with 11 bases between the two germline ends. The CDR3 covers 16 residues. DNA for the CDR3: TGTGCCAGCAGTTCCCGGGGAGCGTCCTATAATTCACCCCTCCACTTT. It is translated as CASSSRGASYNSPLHF.

This clone appeared a few times. The V gene is TRBV5-1, the J gene TRBJ1-3, with a weak D call TRBD1 (5 bases). This CDR3 contains 16 residues. Germline CDR1 is SGHRS and CDR2 is YFSETQ. V lost 0 bases to trimming and J lost 0 bases, with 10 bases between them. The CDR3 DNA is TGCGCCAGCAGCTTGGAACAACAGGTCTCTGGAAACACCATATATTTT. This sequence encodes CASSLEQQVSGNTIYF.

The V call is TRBV30, the J call TRBJ1-3; perhaps TRBD1 as D (6 bases). The V end lost 5 bases, the J end lost 4 bases, and 15 bases lay between the germline ends. Looked up from germline, CDR1 is GTSNPN and CDR2 is SVGIG (reference sequence). CDR3 length: 14 amino acids. The CDR3 region is CAWQGIARGNTIYF. For the CDR3, the DNA is TGTGCCTGGCAGGGGATCGCTCGAGGAAACACCATATATTTT.

V gene TRBV5-4 combines with J gene TRBJ1-1; no clear D. V lost 3 bases and J lost 1, with 10 bases in between. The CDR3 runs to 14 residues. Germline V gene lookup returns CDR1 SGHNT and CDR2 YYREEE (reference sequence). The CDR3 loop is CASSSRLANTEAFF. The CDR3 nucleotides are TGTGCCAGCAGCTCGAGATTAGCGAACACTGAAGCTTTCTTT.

The rearrangement links TRBV10-1 to TRBJ2-7, with 8 bases aligning to TRBD1. The J segment lost 6 bases and the V segment lost 3 bases, leaving 4 bases of the junction unmatched. CDR3 length equals 13 residues. Germline V gene data show CDR1 as WNHNN and CDR2 as SYGVQD (reference sequence). CDR3 in amino acids: CASSDPGTGEQYF. The CDR3 nucleotides read TGCGCCAGCAGTGACCCAGGGACAGGCGAGCAGTACTTC.

This clone was counted between two and nine times. The chain is built from TRBV2 and TRBJ2-5, with 7 nucleotides matching TRBD1. From germline, CDR1 is SNHLY and CDR2 FYNNEI. The CDR3 extends over 14 amino acids. Losses at the gene ends were 7 bases for V and 5 bases for J; bases not matched to a gene: 10. CDR3 sequence (DNA): TGTGCCAGCAAGCAAGAACAGGGGTGGGAGACCCAGTACTTC. Translated, it gives CASKQEQGWETQYF.

The chain employs TRBV27 and TRBJ2-7; a possible D gene is TRBD2 (6 bases). This CDR3 has 16 residues. Germline V gene sequence: CDR1 MNHEY, CDR2 SMNVEV (reference sequence). V shed 4 bases and J shed 3 bases, with 19 bases lying between them. The CDR3 spells CASSSQGRGLDYEQYF. CDR3 in DNA: TGTGCCAGCAGTTCCCAGGGTCGGGGGTTGGACTACGAGCAGTACTTC.

The chain employs TRBV28 and TRBJ1-3; a possible D gene is TRBD1 (6 bases). This CDR3 contains 14 residues. Germline V gene lookup returns CDR1 MDHEN and CDR2 SYDVKM. Trimming removed 5 bases from V and 3 bases from J, with 11 bases in between. CDR3 bases: TGTGCCAGCAGTCGACAGGCCCTTGGAAACACCATATATTTT. Its translation: CASSRQALGNTIYF.

V usage is TRBV10-3 and J usage is TRBJ1-3; D possibly corresponds to TRBD1 (6 bases). The V and J ends lost 6 bases and 4 bases respectively, with 13 bases between them. Per the germline V gene, CDR1 is ENHRY and CDR2 is SYGVKD. The CDR3 spans 14 residues. DNA of the CDR3: TGTGCCATCAGATCGGCAGGGGACGGAAACACCATATATTTT. Its translation: CAIRSAGDGNTIYF.

V is TRBV11-2 and J is TRBJ2-3; 8 bases align to TRBD2. Germline V lookup: CDR1 SGHAT, CDR2 FQNNGV. CDR3 length equals 15 residues. The ends lost 5 bases at V and 4 bases at J; junction bases unmatched: 8. CDR3: CASSPTAGAPDTQYF. In DNA form, the CDR3 reads TGTGCCAGCAGCCCCACAGCGGGAGCACCAGATACGCAGTATTTT.